What follows describes a single TCR beta chain. Antigen unknown. Germline CDR1 reads SGDLS; CDR2 reads YYNGEE. CDR3 length: 13 amino acids. The ends lost 0 bases at V and 8 bases at J; junction bases unmatched: 2. The sorted Tregs were CD4+CD25+CD127-/low cells. MiXCR was run by TCRdb on the 5' RACE reads, yielding one entry per CDR3 protein. Of 52,000 or so distinct CDR3 sequences detected, around 21% appear once; the ten largest clones hold 3.2%. General study findings and limits: The TCR gene usage of tumor memory CD4+ T cells clustered together with blood and lymph node memory CD4+ cells and with lymph node naive CD4+ cells. Tumor Treg TCRs overlapped most with tumor naive CD4+ cells.

Sequences were obtained from tumor-infiltrating Tregs sorted from the breast tumor. The chain is built from TRBV9 and TRBJ2-4, with 7 bases aligning to TRBD1. This clonotype originated in a female donor with breast cancer. The CDR3 nucleotides are TGTGCCAGCAGCGTAGAACAGGGGTACATTCAGTACTTC. This codes for CASSVEQGYIQYF.